This T cell receptor (beta chain) was profiled in a study of blood T cells in healthy people across ages. Trimming took off 4 bases at V and 3 bases at J, with 12 bases between the two ends. The CDR3 is 14 residues long. CDR1 and CDR2 (germline): ENHRY, SYGVKD. A second 7 to 11 cycle PCR used barcoded and J-beta primers. Every molecule of cDNA carried a tag from a template-switch adaptor with 12 random nucleotides. TCRdb reprocessed the 5' RACE reads via MiXCR and lists one record per CDR3 protein. The profile covers 540,000 or so distinct CDR3 sequences, with roughly 48% appearing a single time and approximately 23% taken by the ten largest.

Input material: blood. The chain is built from TRBV10-3 and TRBJ2-5; D is possibly TRBD2 (6 bases). The origin of this receptor is a man at least 80 years old in good health. CDR3 amino acids: CAISGTPGEETQYF. The CDR3 nucleotides are TGTGCCATCAGTGGAACCCCGGGAGAAGAGACCCAGTACTTC.